The next 11 T cell receptor beta chains were all read from a single sample in a study of T cell responses to AZD1222 COVID-19 vaccine. Method: immunoSEQ multiplex PCR; TCRdb's copy keeps in-frame clones and lacks some. Of some 110,000 clones listed, 75% to 90% are singletons. This sample comprised peripheral blood, obtained on day 0 of AZD1222 vaccination. The source is an adult in good health.

This chain joins TRBV3-1 (or the pseudogene TRBV3-2) and TRBJ2-1; 8 nucleotides align to TRBD2. The germline V gene has CDR1 LGHDT and CDR2 YNNKEL (reference sequence). The trim removed 1 base at V and 6 bases at J, leaving 5 bases unmatched. The CDR3 totals 15 residues. The CDR3 bases are TGTGCCAGCAGCCAAGGGACGACTAGCGCCAATGAGCAGTTCTTC. It translates to CASSQGTTSANEQFF.

The V call is TRBV11-2, the J call TRBJ2-1; D uncertain. The V gene lost 1 base and the J gene lost 6 bases, with 7 bases spanning the gap. Germline CDR1 and CDR2: SGHAT and FQNNGV. The CDR3 length is 13 residues. The CDR3 here is CASSLGVRNEQFF. DNA of the CDR3: TGTGCCAGCAGCTTAGGGGTCCGCAATGAGCAGTTCTTC.

The chain joins TRBV21-1 to TRBJ1-2. TRBV21-1 counts as a pseudogene. The CDR3 spans 14 residues. In DNA form, the CDR3 reads TGTGCCAGCAGCAACGGCGGAACTAACTATGGCTACACCTTC. Translation gives CASSNGGTNYGYTF.

As for this clone: A junction end diverges from the germline sequence, so it may reflect a read error. The chain couples TRBV3-1 (or the pseudogene TRBV3-2) to TRBJ2-2; tentative D call: TRBD2 (6 bases). From germline, CDR1 is LGHDT and CDR2 YNNKEL (reference sequence). This CDR3 contains 15 residues. This CDR3 reads CASTQGLAGTGELFF. The CDR3 DNA is TGTGCCAGCACCCAAGGTCTGGCGGGAACCGGGGAGCTGTTTTTT.

The CDR3 region is CASSFAGAGNYGYTF. The CDR3 nucleotides are TGTGCCAGCAGCTTCGCCGGGGCGGGGAACTATGGCTACACCTTC. The V and J genes are TRBV7-9 and TRBJ1-2; TRBD1 might be the D (5 bases). Germline V gene lookup returns CDR1 SEHNR and CDR2 FQNEAQ (reference sequence). Deletions cut 3 bases from V and 2 bases from J, with 13 bases between. This CDR3 contains 15 residues.

DNA for the CDR3: TGTGCCAGCAGTGAAGTCCCGGCCCCTCACCGTTCACCCCTCCACTTT. It is translated as CASSEVPAPHRSPLHF. This chain uses TRBV6-1 with TRBJ1-6; D gene unclear. The CDR3 is 16 amino acids. The germline gives CDR1 MNHNS, CDR2 SASEGT. V was pared by 1 base and J by 9 bases, with 16 bases between.

The V and J genes are TRBV5-6 and TRBJ1-5; the D is unclear. The CDR3 runs 13 residues. Trimming left V 2 bases short and J 1 base short, with 4 bases between. Per germline, CDR1 SGHDT and CDR2 YYEEEE. DNA of the CDR3: TGTGCCAGCAGCTTCCGGAGCAATCAGCCCCAGCATTTT. Translated, it gives CASSFRSNQPQHF.

V gene TRBV4-3 combines with J gene TRBJ2-2; D unresolved. In germline, CDR1 is LGHNA, CDR2 YSLEER. There are 14 residues in the CDR3. Trimming left V 4 bases short and J 6 bases short, with 12 bases between. CDR3: CASSRDFIAGELFF. The CDR3 DNA reads as TGCGCCAGCAGCCGAGATTTTATCGCCGGGGAGCTGTTTTTT.

This rearrangement joins TRBV28 to TRBJ1-5, with D tentatively TRBD1 (5 bases). The germline gives CDR1 MDHEN, CDR2 SYDVKM. With 7 bases removed from V and 6 bases from J, the gap between germline ends came to 13 bases. The CDR3 is 13 residues long. Here the CDR3 DNA reads TGTGCCAGCACCCGGGGGGTGGGTCAGCCCCAGCATTTT. Protein product: CASTRGVGQPQHF. Together with reference TRBV28 and TRBJ1-5, the CDR3 gives the full variable domain: DVKVTQSSRYLVKRTGEKVFLECVQDMDHENMFWYRQDPGLGLRLIYFSYDVKMKEKGDIPEGYSVSREKKERFSLILESASTNQTSMYLCASTRGVGQPQHFGDGTRLSIL.

The chain recombines TRBV7-3 with TRBJ2-3; TRBD2 aligns across 15 bases. V trimming: 5 bases; J trimming: 2 bases; junction bases outside the gene matches: 5. The length of the CDR3 is 17 residues. The germline CDR1 and CDR2 sequences are SGHTA and FQGTGA. The CDR3 DNA reads TGTGCCAGCAGCCTGGGACTAGCGGGGGGTCCCACAGATACGCAGTATTTT. Encoded protein: CASSLGLAGGPTDTQYF.

The chain combines TRBV29-1 with TRBJ2-2; D uncertain. Germline V CDR1 and CDR2: SQVTM, ANQGSEA. Trimming took off 7 bases at V and 1 base at J, with 13 bases between the two ends. The CDR3 spans 14 residues. The CDR3 loop reads CSAHPGGNTGELFF. The CDR3 coding sequence is TGCAGCGCCCACCCTGGCGGGAACACCGGGGAGCTGTTTTTT.